The next 30 T cell receptor beta chains were all read from a single sample in a study of beta chain features in type 1 diabetes. The isolated RNA, all of it, was reverse transcribed, so expressed TCRB transcripts were what got sequenced. The protocol was immunoSEQ multiplex PCR, while the TCRdb copy is restricted to in-frame clones and leaves out a portion. The sample holds some 900,000 clones, about a sixth seen once. The material sequenced was naive CD4+ T cells from blood. All receptors come from a woman aged 18-29 years in good health.

This CDR3 is CSVSYQETQYF. CDR3 bases: TGCAGCGTTTCGTACCAAGAGACCCAGTACTTC. This chain links TRBV29-1 with TRBJ2-5; D is unresolved. CDR3 length: 11 residues. The germline CDR1 and CDR2 sequences are SQVTM and ANQGSEA. Between the trimmed V and J ends, which lost 5 bases and 0 bases, there was a span of 4 bases. The entire variable domain, with the rest obtained from reference TRBV29-1 and TRBJ2-5, is as follows: SAVISQKPSRDICQRGTSLTIQCQVDSQVTMMFWYRQQPGQSLTLIATANQGSEATYESGFVIDKFPISRPNLTFSTLTVSNMSPEDSSIYLCSVSYQETQYFGPGTRLLVL.

This clone was detected a few times. V usage is TRBV7-2 and J usage is TRBJ2-1, with 7 bases identical to TRBD2. CDR3 length: 16 amino acids. CDR1 is SGHTA, CDR2 FQGNSA, per germline. Unmatched junction bases numbered 4, after V lost 1 base and J lost 1 base. This CDR3 reads CASSLVAGHSYNEQFF. The CDR3 DNA follows: TGTGCCAGCAGCTTAGTAGCGGGCCATTCCTACAATGAGCAGTTCTTC.

The chain joins TRBV18 to TRBJ2-7; D is possibly TRBD2 (5 bases). Deletions cut 2 bases from V and 2 bases from J, with 16 bases between. Per germline, CDR1 KGHSH and CDR2 LQKENI. This CDR3 spans 16 amino acids. CDR3 sequence: CASSPSQAAGAYEQYF. The CDR3 DNA is TGTGCCAGCTCACCAAGTCAGGCAGCCGGGGCCTACGAGCAGTACTTC.

The table lists this clone with a few counts. The sample contains more than one DNA sequence encoding this CDR3. This chain links TRBV7-2 with TRBJ2-1; TRBD2 might be the D (6 bases). The germline V gene has CDR1 SGHTA and CDR2 FQGNSA. CDR3 length equals 15 residues. Trimming shortened V by 0 bases and J by 4 bases, and 10 bases separated the two germline ends. The CDR3 DNA is TGTGCCAGCAGCTTAGCTCCGGGACTTTACAATGAGCAGTTCTTC. It codes for CASSLAPGLYNEQFF.

The sample holds a few counts of this clone. CDR3 sequence (DNA): TGTGCCAGCAGCCAATCTGGTGGCAGGGCGGCTAGTGGCTACACCTTC. Translated: CASSQSGGRAASGYTF. The chain recombines TRBV16 with TRBJ1-2; D may be TRBD1 (5 bases). Germline-derived CDR1 and CDR2 are KGHSY and FQNENV. The V end lost 0 bases, the J end lost 7 bases, and 18 bases lay between the germline ends. The CDR3 is made up of 16 amino acids.

In this sample, this clone turned up a few times. The rearrangement links TRBV7-9 to TRBJ1-5; no reliable D call. The V gene lost 1 base and the J gene lost 11 bases, with 9 bases spanning the gap. CDR1 is SEHNR, CDR2 FQNEAQ, per germline (reference sequence). This CDR3 has 12 residues. The CDR3 bases are TGTGCCAGCAGCTTAGGGATGGCGGCCCAGCATTTT. Translated: CASSLGMAAQHF.

The chain is built from TRBV27 and TRBJ2-2, with TRBD1 matching 11 bases. The V gene end was trimmed by 8 bases and the J gene end by 2 bases; junction bases not matched to a gene: 16. The V gene's germline CDR1 is MNHEY and CDR2 SMNVEV (reference sequence). This CDR3 is 19 amino acids long. This CDR3 reads CASPAPGTGGEVNTGELFF. The CDR3 coding sequence is TGTGCCAGCCCCGCCCCCGGGACAGGGGGTGAAGTTAACACCGGGGAGCTGTTTTTT.

This clone showed up just a few times. This chain links TRBV7-2 with TRBJ2-5; D gene unclear. V shed 1 base and J shed 7 bases, with 16 bases lying between them. The germline V gene has CDR1 SGHTA and CDR2 FQGNSA. The CDR3 totals 15 residues. CDR3 sequence: CASSLGTRFDGTQYF. For the CDR3, the DNA is TGTGCCAGCAGCTTAGGAACCCGCTTTGATGGGACCCAGTACTTC.

This chain links TRBV4-3 with TRBJ2-5; 9 bases are a match to TRBD1. CDR3 size: 15 residues. Trimming took 3 bases from V and 4 from J; bases not matched to a gene: 6. Per germline, CDR1 LGHNA and CDR2 YSLEER. DNA for the CDR3: TGCGCCAGCAGCCAGGAACAGGGGGCAGGAGAGACCCAGTACTTC. Its protein product is CASSQEQGAGETQYF.

The V and J genes are TRBV28 and TRBJ2-1, with 11 bases aligning to TRBD2. J was trimmed by 10 bases and V by 8 bases; bases with no gene match: 22. CDR3 size: 18 residues. CDR1 is MDHEN, CDR2 SYDVKM, per germline. CDR3 protein: CASHLGRGLADSRSEQFF. The CDR3 DNA sequence: TGTGCCAGCCACCTCGGGCGGGGACTAGCGGATTCTCGAAGCGAGCAGTTCTTC. Filled out from reference TRBV28 and TRBJ2-1, the complete variable domain reads DVKVTQSSRYLVKRTGEKVFLECVQDMDHENMFWYRQDPGLGLRLIYFSYDVKMKEKGDIPEGYSVSREKKERFSLILESASTNQTSMYLCASHLGRGLADSRSEQFFGPGTRLTVL.

This clone has a handful of counts. The V call is TRBV10-3, the J call TRBJ2-4, with 8 bases aligning to TRBD1. V lost 7 bases, J lost 6 bases, and 5 bases stayed unmatched. Germline-derived CDR1 and CDR2 are ENHRY and SYGVKD. The CDR3 is made up of 13 amino acids. The chain's CDR3 is CAINEDRGNIQYF. The CDR3 DNA is TGTGCCATCAACGAAGACAGGGGAAACATTCAGTACTTC.

In its sample, this clone was seen a few times. V and J are TRBV2 and TRBJ2-2; TRBD2 agrees at 8 bases. CDR1 and CDR2 (germline): SNHLY, FYNNEI. CDR3 size: 16 residues. V shed 4 bases, J shed 11 bases, and the junction held 15 bases outside the gene matches. The CDR3 DNA reads TGTGCCAGCAGTGCTCAACGGGGGACTAGGGGCGGAGAGCTGTTTTTT. Its protein is CASSAQRGTRGGELFF.

This CDR3 reads CASSLGGTGQETQYF. The CDR3 nucleotides are TGTGCCAGCAGCTTAGGGGGGACAGGTCAAGAGACCCAGTACTTC. V usage is TRBV7-2 and J usage is TRBJ2-5; 8 bases fit TRBD1. Germline assignment: CDR1 SGHTA and CDR2 FQGNSA. This CDR3 is built from 15 residues. With V trimmed by 1 base and J by 2 bases, 3 bases remained unmatched.

This clone was found a few times. The chain carries TRBV7-9 and TRBJ2-1; unclear D gene. V was clipped by 2 bases and J by 0 bases, with 14 bases between them. The CDR3 sequence is 17 residues long. The V gene's germline CDR1 is SEHNR and CDR2 FQNEAQ (reference sequence). The CDR3 is CASSLSARRGSYNEQFF. In DNA, the CDR3 is TGTGCCAGCAGCTTATCAGCCCGGAGAGGCTCCTACAATGAGCAGTTCTTC.

This clone has only a few counts. The chain recombines TRBV6-1 with TRBJ2-3, with D possibly matching TRBD2 (6 bases). The V end lost 5 bases, the J end lost 2 bases, and 14 bases lay between the germline ends. The germline CDR1 and CDR2 sequences are MNHNS and SASEGT. The CDR3 is 15 residues long. The CDR3 is CASSPSWGVTDTQYF. The CDR3 nucleotides are TGTGCCAGCAGTCCCTCCTGGGGGGTCACAGATACGCAGTATTTT.

Note on this clone: The sample carries other DNA sequences with the same CDR3. This sequence joins TRBV7-8 and TRBJ2-6; D ambiguous. The germline V gene has CDR1 SGHVS and CDR2 FQNEAQ. Trimming removed 1 base at V and 0 bases at J, with 4 bases between. This CDR3 has 15 residues. CDR3 sequence: CASSLGGSGANVLTF. The CDR3 nucleotides are TGTGCCAGCAGCTTAGGAGGCTCTGGGGCCAACGTCCTGACTTTC.

This clone turned up a few times. The rearrangement joins TRBV27 to TRBJ2-7, with 7 bases matching TRBD2. V gave up 3 bases and J gave up 9 bases; unmatched junction bases: 8. This CDR3 region has 13 residues. Germline lookup yields CDR1 MNHEY and CDR2 SMNVEV (reference sequence). CDR3 loop: CASSLREGKLQYF. The CDR3 DNA reads as TGTGCCAGCAGTTTGAGGGAGGGCAAGCTGCAGTACTTC.

There are a few counts of this clone. V usage is TRBV2 and J usage is TRBJ1-2, with TRBD1 matching over 8 bases. With V trimmed by 5 bases and J by 3 bases, 8 bases remained unmatched. Per the germline V gene, CDR1 is SNHLY and CDR2 is FYNNEI. CDR3 length equals 15 residues. Here the CDR3 reads CASSIDRGTHYGYTF. Here the CDR3 DNA reads TGTGCCAGCAGTATTGACAGGGGAACCCACTATGGCTACACCTTC.

The chain combines TRBV4-1 with TRBJ1-4; D is ambiguous. Trimming removed 3 bases from V and 3 bases from J, with 11 bases in between. CDR3 length equals 15 residues. CDR1 and CDR2 (germline): MGHRA, YSYEKL. In DNA, the CDR3 is TGCGCCAGCAGCCAGGGAACCTCATCTAATGAAAAACTGTTTTTT. Its protein product is CASSQGTSSNEKLFF.

In its sample, this clone was seen many times. The chain recombines TRBV15 with TRBJ2-1; D not resolved. CDR1 LNHNV and CDR2 YYDKDF come from the germline V gene (reference sequence). This CDR3 comprises 13 residues. The V end was cut by 1 base, the J end by 7 bases, with 8 bases between. CDR3 sequence: CATSRVLRNEQFF. DNA for the CDR3: TGTGCCACCAGCAGAGTCCTACGAAATGAGCAGTTCTTC.

The genes are TRBV5-4 and TRBJ2-1, with 9 nucleotides matching TRBD2. Germline lookup yields CDR1 SGHNT and CDR2 YYREEE (reference sequence). This CDR3 is 15 amino acids long. With 4 bases clipped from V and 9 bases from J, the junction kept 11 bases outside the gene matches. The CDR3 bases are TGTGCCAGCAGCACGTTGGGTAGCGGGAGTATTGAGCAGTTCTTC. This codes for CASSTLGSGSIEQFF.

This clone was found a few times. The chain couples TRBV20-1 to TRBJ1-1; no firm D call. The CDR3 length is 11 residues. The ends were cut back, 1 base at V and 8 bases at J, with 8 bases in the middle. Germline assignment: CDR1 DFQATT and CDR2 SNEGSKA (reference sequence). CDR3 residues: CSARGILEAFF. The CDR3 DNA reads as TGCAGTGCTAGAGGGATTCTGGAAGCTTTCTTT.

The CDR3, as DNA: TGTGCCACCAGCAGAGATTCGTCGAGGTCGGGCACTGAAGCTTTCTTT. Amino acid sequence: CATSRDSSRSGTEAFF. The V call is TRBV15, the J call TRBJ1-1; D call uncertain. Trimming stripped 0 bases from V and 4 bases from J, with 15 bases between. Germline V lookup: CDR1 LNHNV, CDR2 YYDKDF (reference sequence). The CDR3 runs to 16 residues.

This clone was counted only a few times. The chain links TRBV10-3 to TRBJ2-5; D is unresolved. The CDR3 runs 13 residues. V was clipped by 8 bases and J by 1 base, with 11 bases between them. From germline, CDR1 is ENHRY and CDR2 SYGVKD. The CDR3 sequence: CAICRDLQETQYF. The CDR3 nucleotides read TGTGCCATCTGTAGGGATCTCCAAGAGACCCAGTACTTC.

This clone was observed a handful of times. The same CDR3 also results from other DNA sequences found in this sample. The genes are TRBV28 and TRBJ1-1; weak D call: TRBD1 (6 bases). Between the trimmed V and J ends, which lost 4 bases and 1 base, there was a span of 10 bases. The CDR3 totals 14 residues. Germline V CDR1 and CDR2: MDHEN, SYDVKM. For the CDR3, the DNA is TGTGCCAGCAGTTCCGCGGGGGCGAACACTGAAGCTTTCTTT. The encoded protein is CASSSAGANTEAFF.

This clone was counted a few times. The chain links TRBV2 to TRBJ1-2; weak D call: TRBD1 (6 bases). Per the germline V gene, CDR1 is SNHLY and CDR2 is FYNNEI. V gave up 4 bases and J gave up 3 bases, with 9 bases separating them. This CDR3 spans 13 amino acids. The CDR3 region has the DNA TGTGCCAGCAGTGGCGGGGGCGACTATGGCTACACCTTC. Amino acids: CASSGGGDYGYTF.

V usage is TRBV18 and J usage is TRBJ2-5; D gene ambiguous. Germline CDR1 KGHSH, CDR2 LQKENI. V was pared by 4 bases and J by 5 bases, with 11 bases between. The CDR3 extends over 13 amino acids. The CDR3 sequence is CASSRALLETQYF. The CDR3 bases are TGTGCCAGCTCACGAGCGCTACTTGAGACCCAGTACTTC.

This clone was seen at least ten times. J is TRBJ2-1 and V is TRBV4-3; tentatively, D is TRBD2 (5 bases). V was cut by 0 bases and J by 9 bases, with 12 bases left in between. Per the germline V gene, CDR1 is LGHNA and CDR2 is YSLEER. This CDR3 spans 14 amino acids. The CDR3 loop reads CASSQEVVASEQFF. The CDR3 DNA follows: TGCGCCAGCAGCCAAGAGGTGGTAGCGAGTGAGCAGTTCTTC.

The CDR3 protein is CSVEGPGGGEQYF. The CDR3 DNA sequence: TGCAGCGTTGAAGGCCCAGGGGGGGGCGAGCAGTACTTC. The chain employs TRBV29-1 and TRBJ2-7; D possibly uses TRBD1 or TRBD2 (7 bases each). The CDR3 runs 13 residues. V gave up 1 base and J gave up 6 bases, with 13 bases separating them. The germline CDR1 and CDR2 sequences are SQVTM and ANQGSEA.

The chain uses TRBV28 and TRBJ2-7; D may be TRBD2 (5 bases). CDR1 and CDR2 from the germline V gene are MDHEN and SYDVKM. The CDR3 length is 17 residues. Trimming took off 5 bases at V and 2 bases at J, with 22 bases between the two ends. This CDR3 reads CASSGPGAGIVPYEQYF. As DNA, the CDR3 is TGTGCCAGCAGTGGCCCGGGCGCGGGCATCGTCCCCTACGAGCAGTACTTC.